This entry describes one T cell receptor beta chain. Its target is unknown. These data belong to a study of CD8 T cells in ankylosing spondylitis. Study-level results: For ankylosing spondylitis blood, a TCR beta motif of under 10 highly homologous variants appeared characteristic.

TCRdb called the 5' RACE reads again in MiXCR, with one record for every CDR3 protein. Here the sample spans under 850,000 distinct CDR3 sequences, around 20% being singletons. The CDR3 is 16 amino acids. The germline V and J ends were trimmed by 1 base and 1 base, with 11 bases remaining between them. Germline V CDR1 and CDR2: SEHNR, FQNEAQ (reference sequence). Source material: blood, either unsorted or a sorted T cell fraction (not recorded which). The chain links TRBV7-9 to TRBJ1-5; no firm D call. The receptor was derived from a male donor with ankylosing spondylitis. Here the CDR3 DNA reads TGTGCCAGCAGCTTAGGAGTCGGACCGAGCAATCAGCCCCAGCATTTT. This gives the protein CASSLGVGPSNQPQHF.